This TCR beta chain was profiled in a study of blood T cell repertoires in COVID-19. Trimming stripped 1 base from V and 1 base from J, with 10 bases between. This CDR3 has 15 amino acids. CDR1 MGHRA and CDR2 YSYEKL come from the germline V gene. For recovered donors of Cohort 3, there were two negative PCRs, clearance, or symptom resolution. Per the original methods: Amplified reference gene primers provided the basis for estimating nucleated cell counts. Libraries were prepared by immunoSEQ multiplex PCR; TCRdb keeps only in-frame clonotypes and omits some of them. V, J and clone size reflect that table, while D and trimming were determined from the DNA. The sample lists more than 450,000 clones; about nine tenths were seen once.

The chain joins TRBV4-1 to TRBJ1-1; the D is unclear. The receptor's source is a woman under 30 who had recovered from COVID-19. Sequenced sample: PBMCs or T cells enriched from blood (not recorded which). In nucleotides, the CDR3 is TGCGCCAGCAGCCAAGTCGAACAGACGAACACTGAAGCTTTCTTT. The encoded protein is CASSQVEQTNTEAFF.